The 20 T cell receptor beta chains in this list originate from one sample, sequenced in a study of beta chain features in type 1 diabetes (dated by TCRdb to between 2017 and 2018). Libraries were built with the immunoSEQ multiplex PCR assay. The entire amount of isolated RNA was reverse transcribed using the High Capacity cDNA Reverse Transcription Kit, so the sequenced TCRB transcripts were expressed ones. Held by TCRdb, this immuneACCESS table contains in-frame sequences only and omits some clones. Under half of the omission traces to an unresolved V gene where checked; the cause of the rest is unknown. This sample has more than 150,000 clones in its table, and less than 9.5% of those were observed once. The ten largest clonotypes hold approximately 2.2% of the sample. The sequencing input was central memory CD4+ T cells from blood. The receptors were gathered from a woman between 18 and 29 years old in good health.

This clone was observed a handful of times. V is TRBV5-6 and J is TRBJ1-2; D remains unclear. CDR1 is SGHDT and CDR2 is YYEEEE in the germline V gene. The germline V and J ends were trimmed by 4 bases and 5 bases, with 12 bases remaining between them. The CDR3 loop spans 13 amino acids. The CDR3 DNA sequence: TGTGCCAGCAGCCCTGGCGGGTTTTATGGCTACACCTTC. It codes for CASSPGGFYGYTF. The entire variable domain, with the rest obtained from reference TRBV5-6 and TRBJ1-2, is as follows: DAGVTQSPTHLIKTRGQQVTLRCSPKSGHDTVSWYQQALGQGPQFIFQYYEEEERQRGNFPDRFSGHQFPNYSSELNVNALLLGDSALYLCASSPGGFYGYTFGSGTRLTVV.

The table lists this clone with many counts. The chain couples TRBV28 to TRBJ1-2, with a tentative D call TRBD1 (6 bases). Germline CDR1 is MDHEN and CDR2 is SYDVKM. With 7 bases removed from V and 3 bases from J, the gap between germline ends came to 9 bases. The CDR3 has 12 residues. In DNA, the CDR3 is TGTGCCAGCATGACAGGAGACTATGGCTACACCTTC. Protein product: CASMTGDYGYTF.

This clone turned up a few times. The chain carries TRBV7-2 and TRBJ2-3; TRBD1 agrees at 7 bases. V shed 5 bases, J shed 2 bases, and the junction held 7 bases outside the gene matches. This CDR3 spans 15 amino acids. Germline values: CDR1 SGHTA, CDR2 FQGNSA. In DNA form, the CDR3 reads TGTGCCAGCAGCCCAGGGGGAAGCCTCACAGATACGCAGTATTTT. As protein: CASSPGGSLTDTQYF.

The chain carries TRBV5-1 and TRBJ2-7, with TRBD1 matching over 8 bases. Unmatched junction bases numbered 10, after V lost 8 bases and J lost 3 bases. This CDR3 comprises 14 residues. The germline V gene encodes CDR1 SGHRS and CDR2 YFSETQ. The CDR3 coding sequence is TGCGCCAGTTCCGACAGGGGAAGAATCTACGAGCAGTACTTC. It encodes CASSDRGRIYEQYF.

This clone was seen more than once but under ten times. V gene TRBV4-3 combines with J gene TRBJ1-5; D is ambiguous. The CDR3 has 15 residues. The V gene's germline CDR1 is LGHNA and CDR2 YSLEER. Trimming shortened V by 0 bases and J by 4 bases, and 10 bases separated the two germline ends. The CDR3, as DNA: TGCGCCAGCAGCCAAGATGGCCAGATTAATCAGCCCCAGCATTTT. Its protein product is CASSQDGQINQPQHF.

The J gene is TRBJ1-2, the V gene TRBV18; 7 bases match TRBD1. The trim removed 3 bases at V and 4 bases at J, leaving 8 bases unmatched. Germline V gives CDR1 KGHSH, CDR2 LQKENI. The CDR3 covers 15 residues. DNA of the CDR3: TGTGCCAGCTCACCTACTGAAGGGGGCCTCTATGGCTACACCTTC. This encodes CASSPTEGGLYGYTF.

The J gene is TRBJ2-3, the V gene TRBV15; 7 nucleotides align to TRBD2. The CDR3 is 18 amino acids. CDR1 is LNHNV and CDR2 is YYDKDF in the germline V gene (reference sequence). The J segment lost 0 bases and the V segment lost 0 bases, leaving 9 bases of the junction unmatched. The CDR3 here is CATSRDSGTSASTDTQYF. In DNA, the CDR3 is TGTGCCACCAGCAGAGATTCGGGTACTAGCGCAAGCACAGATACGCAGTATTTT. Using reference TRBV15 and TRBJ2-3 for the parts outside the CDR3, the full variable domain is DAMVIQNPRYQVTQFGKPVTLSCSQTLNHNVMYWYQQKSSQAPKLLFHYYDKDFNNEADTPDNFQSRRPNTSFCFLDIRSPGLGDTAMYLCATSRDSGTSASTDTQYFGPGTRLTVL.

V and J are TRBV10-3 and TRBJ2-5; 11 nucleotides agree with TRBD1. This CDR3 is 14 amino acids long. The V and J ends lost 4 bases and 4 bases, in that order; junction bases with no gene match: 2. Per the germline V gene, CDR1 is ENHRY and CDR2 is SYGVKD. This chain's CDR3 is CAISGDRGIETQYF. CDR3 DNA: TGTGCCATCAGTGGGGACAGGGGGATAGAGACCCAGTACTTC.

This clone was counted between two and nine times. J is TRBJ2-1 and V is TRBV5-1; 7 bases match TRBD1. This CDR3 has 15 residues. Germline V CDR1 and CDR2: SGHRS, YFSETQ. The J segment lost 7 bases and the V segment lost 1 base, leaving 8 bases of the junction unmatched. CDR3 sequence reads: CASSLSTGVTNEQFF. The CDR3 DNA reads TGCGCCAGCAGCTTGAGTACAGGGGTAACTAATGAGCAGTTCTTC. The variable domain in full, with the rest retrieved from reference TRBV5-1 and TRBJ2-1, is KAGVTQTPRYLIKTRGQQVTLSCSPISGHRSVSWYQQTPGQGLQFLFEYFSETQRNKGNFPGRFSGRQFSNSRSEMNVSTLELGDSALYLCASSLSTGVTNEQFFGPGTRLTVL.

Written as DNA, the CDR3 is TGTGCCAGCAGCTTGGGACCCACACTAGCGGGGGCGGGGAATGAGCAGTTCTTC. Translating gives CASSLGPTLAGAGNEQFF. This rearrangement joins TRBV11-2 to TRBJ2-1, with 11 bases identical to TRBD2. The CDR3 length is 18 residues. J was trimmed by 7 bases and V by 3 bases; bases with no gene match: 14. CDR1 SGHAT and CDR2 FQNNGV come from the germline V gene.

The chain couples TRBV13 to TRBJ1-2; 7 positions agree with TRBD1. V lost 8 bases to trimming and J lost 1 base; unmatched junction nucleotides: 4. This CDR3 region has 13 residues. The germline V gene has CDR1 PRHDT and CDR2 FYEKMQ (reference sequence). CDR3 coding DNA: TGTGCCAGCGCTCGGGACAGTAACTATGGCTACACCTTC. This codes for CASARDSNYGYTF.

The V and J genes are TRBV6-1 and TRBJ2-7, with 10 nucleotides matching TRBD1. Germline V lookup: CDR1 MNHNS, CDR2 SASEGT. V trimming: 8 bases; J trimming: 3 bases; junction bases outside the gene matches: 1. CDR3 size: 12 residues. For the CDR3, the DNA is TGTGCCAGCGGGGACAGGGGCTACGAGCAGTACTTC. It yields the protein CASGDRGYEQYF.

V is TRBV30 and J is TRBJ2-7; 8 bases match TRBD2. The V segment lost 7 bases and the J segment 7 bases; nucleotides outside the gene matches: 6. Looked up from germline, CDR1 is GTSNPN and CDR2 is SVGIG (reference sequence). The CDR3 has 11 amino acids. In nucleotides, the CDR3 is TGTGCCTTTAGCGGGGCAAGGGAGCAGTACTTC. It specifies CAFSGAREQYF.

DNA of the CDR3: TGTGCCAGCAGTTACAGTCCGACTAGCAGGTTATGGTGGCAGTATTTT. Translation gives CASSYSPTSRLWWQYF. The V and J genes are TRBV6-5 and TRBJ2-3, with TRBD2 identical over 7 bases. This CDR3 is 16 amino acids long. V lost 2 bases and J lost 11; bases outside the gene matches: 16. Per the germline V gene, CDR1 is MNHEY and CDR2 is SVGAGI.

This clone has a handful of counts. The chain has TRBV7-9 and TRBJ2-3; 14 bases are shared with TRBD2. The CDR3 extends over 17 amino acids. With V trimmed by 5 bases and J by 1 base, 5 bases remained unmatched. Germline V lookup: CDR1 SEHNR, CDR2 FQNEAQ (reference sequence). The CDR3 nucleotides read TGTGCCAGCAGCCCTCCGGGACTAGCGGGGGGCACAGATACGCAGTATTTT. Translating gives CASSPPGLAGGTDTQYF.

This clone has just a few counts. The genes are TRBV9 and TRBJ1-2; no firm D call. V was pared by 4 bases and J by 0 bases, with 7 bases between. The CDR3 extends over 13 amino acids. The germline V gene encodes CDR1 SGDLS and CDR2 YYNGEE. The CDR3 sequence is CASSKGANYGYTF. The CDR3 DNA reads as TGTGCCAGCAGCAAGGGAGCTAACTATGGCTACACCTTC. The entire variable domain, with the rest obtained from reference TRBV9 and TRBJ1-2, is as follows: DSGVTQTPKHLITATGQRVTLRCSPRSGDLSVYWYQQSLDQGLQFLIQYYNGEERAKGNILERFSAQQFPDLHSELNLSSLELGDSALYFCASSKGANYGYTFGSGTRLTVV.

This clone was detected a few times. The V gene is TRBV7-9, the J gene TRBJ2-2, with a weak D call TRBD1 (6 bases). Trimming stripped 6 bases from V and 7 bases from J, with 18 bases between. This CDR3 has 15 amino acids. CDR1 and CDR2 from the germline V gene are SEHNR and FQNEAQ (reference sequence). The DNA of the CDR3 is TGTGCCAGCAGTCCATCAACAGGGTTCGGCGGGGAGCTGTTTTTT. It specifies CASSPSTGFGGELFF.

This clone appeared a few times. Other nucleotide sequences in the sample specify the same CDR3. This chain connects TRBV5-4 to TRBJ2-3; 10 bases map to TRBD2. Losses at the gene ends were 0 bases for V and 2 bases for J; bases not matched to a gene: 3. CDR1 is SGHNT, CDR2 YYREEE, per germline (reference sequence). The CDR3 sequence is 16 residues long. The CDR3 nucleotides read TGTGCCAGCAGCTTGGTGCTAGCGGGGGACACAGATACGCAGTATTTT. Residues: CASSLVLAGDTDTQYF.

This chain links TRBV7-9 with TRBJ1-5; perhaps TRBD1 as D (5 bases). The V end was cut by 5 bases, the J end by 7 bases, with 12 bases between. The CDR3 contains 13 residues. Germline-derived CDR1 and CDR2 are SEHNR and FQNEAQ (reference sequence). This CDR3 is CASSVQGDQPQHF. The CDR3 DNA reads TGTGCCAGCAGCGTGCAGGGTGACCAGCCCCAGCATTTT.

This clone appeared a few times. The CDR3 bases are TGTGCCAGCAGCAAACTAGCGGGGGGCACAGATACGCAGTATTTT. Translated: CASSKLAGGTDTQYF. This chain links TRBV7-9 with TRBJ2-3, with 11 bases aligning to TRBD2. The CDR3 covers 15 residues. CDR1 and CDR2 from the germline V gene are SEHNR and FQNEAQ (reference sequence). V shed 5 bases and J 1 base; nucleotides not matched to a gene: 2.